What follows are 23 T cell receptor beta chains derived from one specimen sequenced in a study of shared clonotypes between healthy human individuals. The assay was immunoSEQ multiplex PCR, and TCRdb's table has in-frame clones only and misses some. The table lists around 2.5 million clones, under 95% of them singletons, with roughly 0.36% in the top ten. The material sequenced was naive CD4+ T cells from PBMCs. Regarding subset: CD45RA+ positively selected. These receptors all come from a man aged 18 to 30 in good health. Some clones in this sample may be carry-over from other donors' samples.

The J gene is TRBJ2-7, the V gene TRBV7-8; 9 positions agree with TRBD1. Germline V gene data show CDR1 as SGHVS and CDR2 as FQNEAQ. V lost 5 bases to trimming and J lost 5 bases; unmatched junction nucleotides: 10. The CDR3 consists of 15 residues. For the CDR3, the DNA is TGTGCCAGCAGCCCACGGACAGGGGAGTACAACGAGCAGTACTTC. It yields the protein CASSPRTGEYNEQYF.

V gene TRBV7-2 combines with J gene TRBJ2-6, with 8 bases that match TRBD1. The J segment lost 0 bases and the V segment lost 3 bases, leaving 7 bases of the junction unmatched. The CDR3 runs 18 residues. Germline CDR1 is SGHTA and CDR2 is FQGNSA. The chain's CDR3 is CASSFVARGLSGANVLTF. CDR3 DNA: TGTGCCAGCAGCTTCGTTGCCAGGGGGCTCTCTGGGGCCAACGTCCTGACTTTC.

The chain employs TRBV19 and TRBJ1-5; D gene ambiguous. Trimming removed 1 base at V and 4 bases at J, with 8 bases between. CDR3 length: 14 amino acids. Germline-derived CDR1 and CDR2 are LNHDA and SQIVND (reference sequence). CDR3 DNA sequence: TGTGCCAGTAGTATAGCAGAGGAGAATCAGCCCCAGCATTTT. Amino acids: CASSIAEENQPQHF. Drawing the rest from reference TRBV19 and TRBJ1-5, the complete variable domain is DGGITQSPKYLFRKEGQNVTLSCEQNLNHDAMYWYRQDPGQGLRLIYYSQIVNDFQKGDIAEGYSVSREKKESFPLTVTSAQKNPTAFYLCASSIAEENQPQHFGDGTRLSIL.

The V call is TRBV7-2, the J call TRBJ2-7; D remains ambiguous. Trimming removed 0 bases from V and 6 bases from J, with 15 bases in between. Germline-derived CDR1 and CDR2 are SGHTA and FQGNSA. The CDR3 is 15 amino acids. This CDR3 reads CASSLARLGPGEQYF. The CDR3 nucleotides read TGTGCCAGCAGCTTAGCGCGCCTGGGCCCCGGCGAGCAGTACTTC. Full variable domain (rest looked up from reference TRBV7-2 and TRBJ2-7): GAGVSQSPSNKVTEKGKDVELRCDPISGHTALYWYRQSLGQGLEFLIYFQGNSAPDKSGLPSDRFSAERTGGSVSTLTIQRTQQEDSAVYLCASSLARLGPGEQYFGPGTRLTVT.

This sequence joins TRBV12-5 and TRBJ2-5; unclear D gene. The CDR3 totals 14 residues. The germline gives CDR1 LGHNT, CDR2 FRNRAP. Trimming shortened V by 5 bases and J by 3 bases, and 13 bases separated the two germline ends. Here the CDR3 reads CASGATSGKETQYF. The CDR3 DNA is TGTGCTAGTGGTGCGACCAGTGGGAAAGAGACCCAGTACTTC. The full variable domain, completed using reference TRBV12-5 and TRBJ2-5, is DARVTQTPRHKVTEMGQEVTMRCQPILGHNTVFWYRQTMMQGLELLAYFRNRAPLDDSGMPKDRFSAEMPDATLATLKIQPSEPRDSAVYFCASGATSGKETQYFGPGTRLLVL.

The CDR3 nucleotides read TGTGCCAGCAGCTTGTACGCTGGCCAAACCTACGAGCAGTACTTC. Translated: CASSLYAGQTYEQYF. The genes are TRBV5-5 and TRBJ2-7; D gene uncertain. Per germline, CDR1 SGHKS and CDR2 YYEKEE (reference sequence). The CDR3 has 15 amino acids. Deletions cut 1 base from V and 2 bases from J, with 13 bases between.

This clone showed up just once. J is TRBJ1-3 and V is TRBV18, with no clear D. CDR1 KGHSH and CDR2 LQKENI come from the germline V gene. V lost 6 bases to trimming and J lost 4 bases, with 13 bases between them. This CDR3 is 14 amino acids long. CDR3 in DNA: TGTGCCAGCTCCACCGGGGTAGGAGGAAACACCATATATTTT. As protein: CASSTGVGGNTIYF.

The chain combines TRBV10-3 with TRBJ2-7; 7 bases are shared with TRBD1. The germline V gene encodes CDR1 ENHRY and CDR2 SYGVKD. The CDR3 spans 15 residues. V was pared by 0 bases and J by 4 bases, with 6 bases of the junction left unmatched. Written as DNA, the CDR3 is TGTGCCATCAGTGAGTCGACAGGGCGTGGGTACGAGCAGTACTTC. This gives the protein CAISESTGRGYEQYF.

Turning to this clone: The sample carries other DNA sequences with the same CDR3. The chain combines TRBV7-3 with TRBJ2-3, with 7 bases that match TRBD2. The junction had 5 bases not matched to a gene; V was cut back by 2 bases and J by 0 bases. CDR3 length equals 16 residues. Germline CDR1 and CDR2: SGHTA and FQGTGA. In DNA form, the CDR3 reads TGTGCCAGCAGCTTAGGTCTAGCGGTGAGCACAGATACGCAGTATTTT. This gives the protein CASSLGLAVSTDTQYF.

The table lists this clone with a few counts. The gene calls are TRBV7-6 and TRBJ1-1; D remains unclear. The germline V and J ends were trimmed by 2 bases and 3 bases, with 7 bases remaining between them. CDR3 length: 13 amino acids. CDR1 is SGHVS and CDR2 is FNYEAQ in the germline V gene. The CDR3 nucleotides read TGTGCCAGCAGCTTAACACGGGACACTGAAGCTTTCTTT. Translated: CASSLTRDTEAFF.

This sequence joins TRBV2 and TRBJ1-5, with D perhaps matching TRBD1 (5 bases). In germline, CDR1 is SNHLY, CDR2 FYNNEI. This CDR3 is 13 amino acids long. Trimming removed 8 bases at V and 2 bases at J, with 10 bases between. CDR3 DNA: TGTGCCAGCTGTGGCAGGGGCAATCAGCCCCAGCATTTT. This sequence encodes CASCGRGNQPQHF.

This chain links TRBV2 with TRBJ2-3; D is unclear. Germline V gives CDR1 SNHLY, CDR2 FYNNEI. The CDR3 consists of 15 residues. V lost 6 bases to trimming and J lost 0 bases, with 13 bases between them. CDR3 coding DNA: TGTGCCAGCAGCCGGGCCGAGCCAAGCACAGATACGCAGTATTTT. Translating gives CASSRAEPSTDTQYF.

The DNA for the CDR3 is TGTGCCAGCAACCCCGTGGGGGCGGTTGGAACTGAAGCTTTCTTT. Amino acid sequence: CASNPVGAVGTEAFF. The chain couples TRBV28 to TRBJ1-1, with a possible D match to TRBD1 (6 bases). The CDR3 consists of 15 residues. Germline CDR1 MDHEN, CDR2 SYDVKM. Trimming took off 7 bases at V and 5 bases at J, with 20 bases between the two ends.

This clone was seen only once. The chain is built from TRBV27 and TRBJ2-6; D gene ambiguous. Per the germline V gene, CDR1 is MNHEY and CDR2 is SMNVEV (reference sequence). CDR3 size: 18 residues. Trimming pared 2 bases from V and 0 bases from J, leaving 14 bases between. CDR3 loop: CASSLRLSNRSGANVLTF. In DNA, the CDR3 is TGTGCCAGCAGTTTACGACTTTCCAATCGCTCTGGGGCCAACGTCCTGACTTTC. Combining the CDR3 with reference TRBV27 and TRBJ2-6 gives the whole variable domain EAQVTQNPRYLITVTGKKLTVTCSQNMNHEYMSWYRQDPGLGLRQIYYSMNVEVTDKGDVPEGYKVSRKEKRNFPLILESPSPNQTSLYFCASSLRLSNRSGANVLTFGAGSRLTVL.

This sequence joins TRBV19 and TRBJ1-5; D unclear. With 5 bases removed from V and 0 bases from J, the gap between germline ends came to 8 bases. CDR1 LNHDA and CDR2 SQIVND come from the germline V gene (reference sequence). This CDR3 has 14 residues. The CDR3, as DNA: TGTGCCAGTAGTTCCCCAAATAGCAATCAGCCCCAGCATTTT. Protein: CASSSPNSNQPQHF.

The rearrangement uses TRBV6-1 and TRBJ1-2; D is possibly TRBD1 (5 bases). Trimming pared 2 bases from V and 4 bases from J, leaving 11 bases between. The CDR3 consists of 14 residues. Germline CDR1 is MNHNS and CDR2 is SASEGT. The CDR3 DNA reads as TGTGCCAGCAGTGAAATCCCAGGGATCTATGGCTACACCTTC. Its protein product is CASSEIPGIYGYTF.

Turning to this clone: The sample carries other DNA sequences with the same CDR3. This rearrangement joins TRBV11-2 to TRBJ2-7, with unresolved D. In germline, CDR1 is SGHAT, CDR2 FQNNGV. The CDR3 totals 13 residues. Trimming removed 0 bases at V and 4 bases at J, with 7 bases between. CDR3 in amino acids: CASSLDPPYEQYF. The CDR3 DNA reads TGTGCCAGCAGCTTAGATCCCCCTTACGAGCAGTACTTC.

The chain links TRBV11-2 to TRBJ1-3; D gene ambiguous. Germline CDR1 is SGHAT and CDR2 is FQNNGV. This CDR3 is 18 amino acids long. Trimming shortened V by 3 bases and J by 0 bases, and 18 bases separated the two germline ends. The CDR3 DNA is TGTGCCAGCAGCTTGCTTTCTCCTAAGACCACCTCTGGAAACACCATATATTTT. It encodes CASSLLSPKTTSGNTIYF.

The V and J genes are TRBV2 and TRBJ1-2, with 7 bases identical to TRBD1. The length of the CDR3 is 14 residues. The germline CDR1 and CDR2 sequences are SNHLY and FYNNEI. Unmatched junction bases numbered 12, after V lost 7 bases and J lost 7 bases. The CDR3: CASKVQGNFGGYTF. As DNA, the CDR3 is TGTGCCAGCAAAGTACAGGGGAATTTCGGTGGCTACACCTTC.

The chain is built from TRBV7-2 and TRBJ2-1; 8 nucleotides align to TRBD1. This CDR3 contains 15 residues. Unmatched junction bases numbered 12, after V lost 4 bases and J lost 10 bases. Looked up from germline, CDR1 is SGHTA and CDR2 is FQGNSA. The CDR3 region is CASSSPGTGTREQFF. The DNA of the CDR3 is TGTGCCAGCAGCTCCCCCGGGACAGGTACTAGGGAGCAGTTCTTC.

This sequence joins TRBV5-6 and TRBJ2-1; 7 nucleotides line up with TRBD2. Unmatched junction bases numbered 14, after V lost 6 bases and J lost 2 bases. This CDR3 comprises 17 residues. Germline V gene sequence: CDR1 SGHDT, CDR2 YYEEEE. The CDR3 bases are TGTGCCAGCATTTCGGGCAGGGAGGGAAACCCCTACAATGAGCAGTTCTTC. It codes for CASISGREGNPYNEQFF.

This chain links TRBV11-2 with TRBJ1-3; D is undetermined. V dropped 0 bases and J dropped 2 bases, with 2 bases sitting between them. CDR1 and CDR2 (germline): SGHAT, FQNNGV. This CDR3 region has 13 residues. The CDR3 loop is CASSLDPGNTIYF. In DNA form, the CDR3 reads TGTGCCAGCAGCTTAGATCCTGGAAACACCATATATTTT.

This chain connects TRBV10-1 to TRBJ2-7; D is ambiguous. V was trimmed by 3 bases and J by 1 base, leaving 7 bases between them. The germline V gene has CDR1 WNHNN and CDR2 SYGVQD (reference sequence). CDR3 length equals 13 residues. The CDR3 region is CASSEGPSYEQYF. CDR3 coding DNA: TGCGCCAGCAGTGAAGGGCCTTCCTACGAGCAGTACTTC.